This T cell receptor beta chain is from a study of blood T cells in healthy people across ages. The V and J ends lost 5 bases and 8 bases respectively, with 18 bases between them. The CDR3 runs 14 residues. Primed by a sample-barcoded 5' primer and a J-beta primer mix, a second PCR proceeded for roughly 7 to 12 cycles. With 12 random nucleotides, a template-switch adaptor tagged each individual cDNA molecule. TCRdb processed the 5' RACE reads anew with MiXCR; each CDR3 protein has one entry. Altogether just over 1 million distinct CDR3 sequences are present, more than 40% being singletons, with the ten largest covering 15% to 20%. Isolating PBMCs gave at least 6 million of these cells per sample. Regarding the study as a whole: Unknown donor CMV status possibly confounded expanded clonotype changes.

A note on this clonotype: The target antigen is unknown.

The chain joins TRBV12-3 or TRBV12-4 to TRBJ1-2; tentative D call: TRBD1 (5 bases). Sequenced input: blood. The source of this sequence is a woman aged 55-69 years in good health. The DNA for the CDR3 is TGTGCCAGCAGTCCCGGGACCACGACACGGGGCTACACCTTC. Translating it yields CASSPGTTTRGYTF.